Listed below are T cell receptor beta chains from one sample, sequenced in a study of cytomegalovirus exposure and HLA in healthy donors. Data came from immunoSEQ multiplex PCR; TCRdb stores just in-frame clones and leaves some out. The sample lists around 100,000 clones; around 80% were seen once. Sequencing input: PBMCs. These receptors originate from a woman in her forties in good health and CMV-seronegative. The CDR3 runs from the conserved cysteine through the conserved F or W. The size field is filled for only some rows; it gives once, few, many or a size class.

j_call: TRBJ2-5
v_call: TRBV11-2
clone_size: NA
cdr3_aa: CASSIGRNKKETQYF

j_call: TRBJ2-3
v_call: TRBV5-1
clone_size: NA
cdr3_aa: CASSLSNPPTDTQYF

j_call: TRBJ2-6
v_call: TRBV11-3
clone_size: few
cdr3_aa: CASSLVKGAGANVLTF

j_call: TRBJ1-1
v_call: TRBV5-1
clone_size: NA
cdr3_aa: CASVSENTEAFF

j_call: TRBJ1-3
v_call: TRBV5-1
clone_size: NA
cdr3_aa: CASSPLVGNTIYF

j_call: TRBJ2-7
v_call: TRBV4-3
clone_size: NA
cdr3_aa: CASSQDPGSYEQYF

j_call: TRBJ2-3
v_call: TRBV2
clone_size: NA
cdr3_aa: CASSVIAGGATDTQYF

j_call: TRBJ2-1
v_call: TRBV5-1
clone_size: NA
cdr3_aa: CASTGLAAHNEQFF

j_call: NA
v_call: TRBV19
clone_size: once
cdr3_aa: CASSPIAGVGDEQYF

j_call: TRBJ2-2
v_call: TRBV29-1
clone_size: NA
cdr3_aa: CSVKRESNTGELFF

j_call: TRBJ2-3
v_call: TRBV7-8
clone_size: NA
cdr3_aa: CASSLVWGEGTDTQYF

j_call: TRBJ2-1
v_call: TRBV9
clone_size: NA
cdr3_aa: CASSVASHSGVTGNEQFF

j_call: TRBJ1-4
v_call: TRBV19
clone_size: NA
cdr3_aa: CASASGAREKLFF

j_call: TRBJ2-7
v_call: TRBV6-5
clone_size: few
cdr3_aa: CASKSNRAYEQYF

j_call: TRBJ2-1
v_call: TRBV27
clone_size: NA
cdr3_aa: CASSREVGVNEQFF

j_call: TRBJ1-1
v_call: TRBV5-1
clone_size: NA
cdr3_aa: CASSLSPRQYFQAFF

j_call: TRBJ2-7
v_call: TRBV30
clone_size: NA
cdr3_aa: CAWSDWRGGVQYF

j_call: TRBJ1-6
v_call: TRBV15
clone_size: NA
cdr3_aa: CATSRPGTLDSPLHF

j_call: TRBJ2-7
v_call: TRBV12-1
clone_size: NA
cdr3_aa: CASRLAYEQYF

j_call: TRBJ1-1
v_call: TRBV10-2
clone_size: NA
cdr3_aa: CASSEQGYATEAFF

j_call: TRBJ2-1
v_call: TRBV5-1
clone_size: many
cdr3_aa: CASSSVAGATYNEQFF

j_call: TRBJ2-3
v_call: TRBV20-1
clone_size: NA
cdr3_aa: CSPAGADTQYF

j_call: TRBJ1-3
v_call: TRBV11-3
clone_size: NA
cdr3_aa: CASSPGSGNTIYF

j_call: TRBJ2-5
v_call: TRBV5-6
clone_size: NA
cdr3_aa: CASSLWQQETQYF

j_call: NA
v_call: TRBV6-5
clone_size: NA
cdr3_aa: CASSYSKLSVYEQYF

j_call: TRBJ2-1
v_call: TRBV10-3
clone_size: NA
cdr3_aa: CAISDWTASSYNEQFF

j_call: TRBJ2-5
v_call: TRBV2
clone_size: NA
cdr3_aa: CATEGLAGEDPSETQYF

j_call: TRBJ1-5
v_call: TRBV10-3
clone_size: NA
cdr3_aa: CAISQGNQPQHF

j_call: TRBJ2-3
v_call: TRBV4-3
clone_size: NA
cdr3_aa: CASAAGTSGGITDTQYF

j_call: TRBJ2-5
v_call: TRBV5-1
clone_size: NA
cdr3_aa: CASSLNALESQETQYF

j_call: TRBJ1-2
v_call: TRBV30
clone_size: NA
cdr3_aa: CAWRAGTGYGYTF

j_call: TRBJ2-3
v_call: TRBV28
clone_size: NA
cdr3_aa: CASKRLAGGVYTQYF

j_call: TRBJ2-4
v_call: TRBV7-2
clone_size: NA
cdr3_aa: CASSLGGNWRGGQDIQYF

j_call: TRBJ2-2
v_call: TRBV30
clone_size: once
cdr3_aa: CAWSVLGYTGELFF